This TCR beta chain was documented in a study of CXCR3-negative and CXCR3-positive naive CD8 T cells. 5' RACE with UMI labels generated the TRB cDNA libraries. TCRdb reprocessed the 5' RACE reads, keeping one entry per CDR3 protein, no DNA. The sample's table shows 100,000 to 150,000 distinct CDR3 sequences. Notes on this clonotype: Its specificity is unknown.

General study points: Researchers report that CXCR3-positive naive cells carry more hydrophobic TRB CDR3s than CXCR3-negative naive cells.

CDR3 length equals 15 residues. Germline CDR1 reads MDHEN; CDR2 reads SYDVKM. This sequence was found in a human donor in good health. Some clones in this sample may be carry-over from other donors' samples. Sequencing used naive CXCR3- CD8+ T cells from blood. The subset here: CD45RO-CCR7+CD27+CD95- naive CD8+ T cells lacking CXCR3 (TNR3-). The V call is TRBV28, the J call TRBJ2-2; TCRdb lists TRBD2, though no DNA is available to test this call. The CDR3 protein is CASSSGTKNTGELFF.